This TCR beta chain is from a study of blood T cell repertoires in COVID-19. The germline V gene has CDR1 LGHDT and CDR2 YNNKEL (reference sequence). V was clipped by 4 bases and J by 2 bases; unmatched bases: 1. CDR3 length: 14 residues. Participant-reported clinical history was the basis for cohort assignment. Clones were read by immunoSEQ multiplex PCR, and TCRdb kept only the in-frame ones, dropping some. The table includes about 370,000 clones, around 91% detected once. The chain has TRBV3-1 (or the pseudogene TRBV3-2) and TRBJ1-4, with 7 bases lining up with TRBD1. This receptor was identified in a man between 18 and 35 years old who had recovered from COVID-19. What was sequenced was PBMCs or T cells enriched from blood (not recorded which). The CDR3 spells CASSLQGTNEKLFF. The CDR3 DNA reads TGTGCCAGCAGCCTACAGGGGACTAATGAAAAACTGTTTTTT.